The entry that follows covers one T cell receptor beta chain sequence. Its matching antigen is unknown. The sample comes from a study of cytotoxic CD8 clonotypes in ibrutinib-treated CLL. Looking at the study overall: There were, on average, over 250,000 productive templates and around 90,000 productive rearrangements per sample. Study results and limitations: Public clonotypes occurred uncommonly; on treatment, they contracted or remained stable. Clonality increased at ibrutinib response, then returned toward baseline at progression.

The table came from immunoSEQ multiplex PCR; TCRdb's copy has only in-frame clones and leaves some out. The table includes 70,000 to 80,000 clones, around 78% detected once. Cryopreserved PBMCs provided about 2 micrograms of genomic DNA for the TCR beta libraries. The CDR3 covers 17 residues. V gave up 1 base and J gave up 2 bases; unmatched junction bases: 4. CDR1 is LGHNA and CDR2 is YSLEER in the germline V gene. Sequencing was performed on PBMCs, taken after 24 months of ibrutinib treatment. The clonotype originates from a human donor with chronic lymphocytic leukemia. The chain employs TRBV4-3 and TRBJ2-4, with 11 nucleotides matching TRBD2. The CDR3 region is CASSQATSGTPKNIQYF. The CDR3 nucleotides are TGCGCCAGCAGCCAAGCGACTAGCGGGACTCCCAAAAACATTCAGTACTTC.